The entry below describes one T cell receptor beta chain. The antigen is undetermined. Sequenced by immunoSEQ multiplex PCR; TCRdb stores in-frame clones only, minus some. This table has 4,700 or so clones, roughly three quarters appearing once. Trimming took off 3 bases at V and 1 base at J, with 10 bases between the two ends. This CDR3 comprises 16 residues. The germline CDR1 and CDR2 sequences are MDHEN and SYDVKM. The graft tissue was processed, and this released both intraepithelial and lamina propria lymphocytes. These data belong to a study of graft-versus-host responses after intestinal transplantation. Study results and limitations: In patients with graft-donor T cell macrochimerism, allograft graft-versus-host to host-versus-graft clonal ratios were high.

The specimen comprised ileum tissue, sampled 17 days after transplant. The receptor was isolated from a human patient who received an intestinal transplant, so some T cells may come from the graft donor. The rearrangement links TRBV28 to TRBJ1-6; TRBD1 is a possible D gene (5 bases). CDR3 loop: CASSFGGRSYNSPLHF. The DNA for the CDR3 is TGTGCCAGCAGTTTCGGGGGAAGGTCCTATAATTCACCCCTCCACTTT.